Listed below are T cell receptor beta chains from one sample, sequenced in a study of PD-1 blockade in classical Hodgkin lymphoma. Here immunoSEQ multiplex PCR was the method, and the copy in TCRdb shows in-frame clones only, minus some. Among some 150,000 clones listed, around 84% were seen once. The sequencing here drew on peripheral blood mononuclear cells (PBMCs), taken before the second cycle of nivolumab. These receptor sequences come from a human donor with classical Hodgkin lymphoma. Each CDR3 is given with its conserved first and last residue. A D gene is named only where the DNA matches it firmly. Clone size is given for some rows only: seen once, a few or many times, or a class if the clone is expanded.

DNA	CDR3	size	D	V	J
TGTGCCAGCAGGCCCCGGGGCTACGGGCACACTGAAGCTTTCTTT	CASRPRGYGHTEAFF	.	.	TRBV25-1	TRBJ1-1
TGTGCCAGCACCCGGCCGGGACTAGGGACAGATACGCAGTATTTT	CASTRPGLGTDTQYF	.	TRBD2	TRBV2	TRBJ2-3
TGTGCCAGCAGCTTCGCGGGAGATAATTCACCCCTCCACTTT	CASSFAGDNSPLHF	.	.	TRBV9	TRBJ1-6
TGTGCCAGCAGTTTAACTAGCGGGACAACCGGGGAGCTGTTTTTT	CASSLTSGTTGELFF	.	TRBD2	TRBV27	TRBJ2-2
TGTGCCAGCTCACCAGATATATCTGGAAACACCATATATTTT	CASSPDISGNTIYF	.	.	TRBV18	TRBJ1-3
TGTGCCAGCAGTTACGGGGACAGGGACAATTCACCCCTCCACTTT	CASSYGDRDNSPLHF	once	TRBD1	TRBV6-5	TRBJ1-6
TGTGCCAGTAGTATAGCCCCGGACAGGATCTATGGCTACACCTTC	CASSIAPDRIYGYTF	.	TRBD1	TRBV19	TRBJ1-2
TGTGCCAGCAGTCAGCTAGCGGGAGGGCCCTCGGCCAAAAACATTCAGTACTTC	CASSQLAGGPSAKNIQYF	.	TRBD2	TRBV27	TRBJ2-4
TGTGCCATCAGTGAGTCAGAGAGGGAGACCCAGTACTTC	CAISESERETQYF	once	.	TRBV10-3	TRBJ2-5
TGTGCCAGCAGCCCAGGCGGGACACTCTCTGGAAACACCATATATTTT	CASSPGGTLSGNTIYF	.	.	TRBV11-3	TRBJ1-3
TGTGCCAGCAGAACAGGGGTCCACGAGCAGTACTTC	CASRTGVHEQYF	.	TRBD1	TRBV6-5	TRBJ2-7
TGTGCCATCAGTGAGTCAAACAGAAACACTGAAGCTTTCTTT	CAISESNRNTEAFF	.	.	TRBV10-3	TRBJ1-1
TGTGCCTGGAGTGGACAGGGAAGGACCTACGAGCAGTACTTC	CAWSGQGRTYEQYF	once	TRBD1	TRBV30	TRBJ2-7
TGTGCCAGCTCACCAGAAACGGGACTTCTCAACTATGGCTACACCTTC	CASSPETGLLNYGYTF	.	.	TRBV18	TRBJ1-2
TGTGCCAGCAGCCCTAGCACAGATACGCAGTATTTT	CASSPSTDTQYF	.	.	TRBV7-2	TRBJ2-3
TGTGCCAGCAGAGACAGGTTAAATGAAAAACTGTTTTTT	CASRDRLNEKLFF	.	.	TRBV7-9	TRBJ1-4
TGTGCCAGCAACTTATGGGACAGGGGTTGGAACACTGAAGCTTTCTTT	CASNLWDRGWNTEAFF	.	TRBD1	TRBV7-9	TRBJ1-1
TGTGCCAGCAGCTTCCGGGACAGTCAAGAGACCCAGTACTTC	CASSFRDSQETQYF	.	TRBD1	TRBV5-4	TRBJ2-5
TGTGCCAGCAGCCCCTTGGGGGCCGTCTCCTACGAGCAGTACTTC	CASSPLGAVSYEQYF	.	.	TRBV28	TRBJ2-7
TGTGCCAGCAGCTTTGGAGGGCCCGGCACAGATACGCAGTATTTT	CASSFGGPGTDTQYF	.	.	TRBV7-3	TRBJ2-3
TGTGCCAGTAGTTTTACAGGGGGGTTTAATGAAAAACTGTTTTTT	CASSFTGGFNEKLFF	once	TRBD1	TRBV19	TRBJ1-4
TGCGCCAGCAGCTTGGCGGGACTAGCGGGAGCCCACTCAGGGGCCAACGTCCTGACTTTC	CASSLAGLAGAHSGANVLTF	.	TRBD2	TRBV5-1	TRBJ2-6
TGTGCCAGCAGTTTCTCGGGGAGCTCCTACAATGAGCAGTTCTTC	CASSFSGSSYNEQFF	once	.	TRBV6-5	TRBJ2-1
TGTGCCAGTAGCCGCAGCTCTCCCTACGAGCAGTACTTC	CASSRSSPYEQYF	many	.	TRBV19	TRBJ2-7
TGTGCCAGCAGCGTAGTAAGCCTCAGCACTGAAGCTTTCTTT	CASSVVSLSTEAFF	.	.	TRBV9	TRBJ1-1
TGTGCCAGCACATCCCTTTTTTATGGCTACACCTTC	CASTSLFYGYTF	once	.	TRBV19	TRBJ1-2
TGTGCCAGCAGCGTAAGGCTGGGCGCTTCACCCCTCCACTTT	CASSVRLGASPLHF	.	.	TRBV9	TRBJ1-6
TGTGCCAGCAGCTTAGAGAGGGGGGGCCAGGATGAGCAGTTCTTC	CASSLERGGQDEQFF	.	.	TRBV7-6	TRBJ2-1
TGTGCCAGCAGCCCGAGACTAGTAACCTACGAGCAGTACTTC	CASSPRLVTYEQYF	.	.	TRBV9	TRBJ2-7
TGTGCCATCAGTTGGGACAGGGATGGAGAGACCCAGTACTTC	CAISWDRDGETQYF	.	TRBD1	TRBV10-3	TRBJ2-5
TGTGCCAGCAGTGGCGCCGGAACAGGGGAAGCTTTCTTT	CASSGAGTGEAFF	.	.	TRBV6-1	TRBJ1-1
TGTGCCAGTAGTGTCGACGAGAACTATGGCTACACCTTC	CASSVDENYGYTF	.	.	TRBV19	TRBJ1-2
TGTGCCAGTAGTATTCGCGGAAGTCAAGGCTACACCTTC	CASSIRGSQGYTF	once	.	TRBV19	TRBJ1-2
TGTGCCAGCAGCGCACAGGGGCAGGCAGATACGCAGTATTTT	CASSAQGQADTQYF	.	TRBD1	TRBV6-5	TRBJ2-3